This T cell receptor (beta chain) was sequenced for a study of OX40 agonist ivuxolimab in advanced cancers. Background on the study: The dose of intravenous ivuxolimab that patients received every 2 weeks ranged from 0.01 to 10 mg/kg.

The protocol was immunoSEQ multiplex PCR, while the TCRdb copy is restricted to in-frame clones and leaves out a portion. The table lists over 100,000 clones, 90% to 95% of them singletons, with roughly 0.94% in the top ten. V was trimmed by 0 bases and J by 0 bases, leaving 9 bases between them. This CDR3 comprises 16 residues. CDR1 is SGDLS, CDR2 YYNGEE, per germline. Patients who had autoimmune disease history or got systemic immunosuppression were left out. Notes on this clone: The target antigen is unknown.

Points from the study as a whole: The expanded peripheral T cells' antigen specificity was not determined. Averaged across samples, CD8+ T cells carried more expanded clones than CD4+ did.

The receptor was derived from an adult with an advanced solid tumor such as melanoma, head and neck, liver or kidney cancer. The rearrangement links TRBV9 to TRBJ2-2; D ambiguous. The starting material was CD4+ or CD8+ T cells sorted from blood, obtained in a trial of the OX40 agonist ivuxolimab. In nucleotides, the CDR3 is TGTGCCAGCAGCGTAGATCCAGGACCGAACACCGGGGAGCTGTTTTTT. It encodes CASSVDPGPNTGELFF.